The 4 T cell receptor beta chains below all came from one sample that was sequenced in a study of T cells expressing NK-cell markers. Reprocessing the 5' RACE reads, TCRdb reports a single entry for every CDR3 protein and omits DNA. The table lists 130,000 to 150,000 distinct CDR3 sequences. Sequenced: blood T cells: a sorted CD56 or NKG2C T cell subset, CD4+ or CD8+ T cells, or bulk PBMC T cells (not recorded which). These receptors were taken from a man younger than 30 in good health.

The chain carries TRBV12-3 or TRBV12-4 and TRBJ2-2. This CDR3 is built from 11 residues. The CDR3 sequence is CASTYTGELFF.

The chain couples TRBV12-3 or TRBV12-4 to TRBJ1-3. The CDR3 spans 15 residues. The CDR3 loop is CATPTGDSSGNTIYF.

This chain uses TRBV12-3 or TRBV12-4 with TRBJ2-3. The length of the CDR3 is 13 residues. The CDR3 sequence: CASSRGLTDTQYF.

CDR3 sequence reads: CASSMGLPDTQYF. The rearrangement uses TRBV7-9 and TRBJ2-3; the TRBD2 assignment by TCRdb is unverifiable without DNA. This CDR3 has 13 residues. Germline V gene lookup returns CDR1 SEHNR and CDR2 FQNEAQ (reference sequence).